This TCR beta chain is from a study of blood T cell repertoires in COVID-19 (dated by TCRdb to the early 2020s). Concerning the study at large: The collaborator samples originated in the United States, Italy and Spain and spanned the acute and convalescent phases of COVID-19. The prospective study material was composed of cDNA or gDNA derived from T cells, B-cell-depleted T cells, or PBMCs. The dataset comprised deeply sampled blood TCRbeta repertoires from subjects exposed to, actively infected with, or recovered from COVID-19. The repertoires were released in a freely available public database meant as a resource for research on the immune response to SARS-CoV-2. Samples came from the ongoing ImmuneRACE study (first 160 participants) plus 1,254 subjects from 6 global collaborators. Sample metadata almost always included a de-identified subject ID, COVID-19 status, age in years and sex. Where HLA class I and class II types were available, the types were taken from metadata supplied by the sample provider, not from assay-based typing. The full study reports these points: The quantity of clinical and demographic metadata differed by source and by participant and was supplied without curation.

The immunoSEQ Assay, a bias-controlled multiplex PCR, was used to amplify TCRbeta CDR3 regions from genomic DNA. The published analysis was carried out like this. Nucleated cell counts per sample were estimated from amplification of reference gene primers within the assay. To quantify the absolute abundance of each unique TCRbeta CDR3 rearrangement, sequence reads were collapsed and filtered. Productive Simpson clonality was computed per sample as the square root of Simpson's diversity index over productive rearrangements. TCRdb holds this immuneACCESS table with in-frame rearrangements only. Some clones are missing; in checked studies, unresolved V genes explain under half, and the rest has no known cause. The V and J calls and clone size were taken over from that table, and D and trimming were inferred from the DNA. This sample comprises more than 150,000 clones, roughly 80% of them detected only once. The ten biggest clones cover over 13% of the sample.

Participants in the prospective study were aged 18 to 89 years, lived in 24 United States geographic areas, and enrolled through a virtual design. Cohort assignment in the prospective study relied on participant-reported clinical history from a screening survey and a study questionnaire. A participant counted as exposed if, within 2 weeks of entering the study, that participant had been in contact with someone who had a PCR-confirmed or clinician-diagnosed COVID-19 case. In the prospective study, whole blood, serum and a nasopharyngeal or oropharyngeal swab were collected from each participant by mobile phlebotomists. Over a roughly two-month period, participants in the prospective study had the option of providing additional blood draws and questionnaires. Prospective study blood samples were shipped either frozen or at room temperature before DNA extraction. This clone turned up a few times. Its specific antigen is unknown. The input lacks base qualities; no much larger clone sits a single base away.

Sequences GTSNPN (CDR1) and SVGIG (CDR2) are obtained from the germline V gene (reference sequence). The CDR3 goes from the cysteine to the phenylalanine over 13 residues. Only CDR3 DNA is held: 39 bases, read in frame from base 1. V is pared back by 1 base and J by 0 bases, with 4 bases lying between the germline termini. Here the chain combines TRBV30 and TRBJ1-3; the D gene is not confidently resolved. This receptor was taken from a man between 60 and 75 years old who had been exposed to COVID-19. Sequences were obtained from PBMCs or T cells enriched from blood (not recorded which). This receptor has the CDR3 CAWSASSGNTIYF. The nucleotide sequence is given as TGTGCCTGGAGTGCGAGCTCTGGAAACACCATATATTTT.